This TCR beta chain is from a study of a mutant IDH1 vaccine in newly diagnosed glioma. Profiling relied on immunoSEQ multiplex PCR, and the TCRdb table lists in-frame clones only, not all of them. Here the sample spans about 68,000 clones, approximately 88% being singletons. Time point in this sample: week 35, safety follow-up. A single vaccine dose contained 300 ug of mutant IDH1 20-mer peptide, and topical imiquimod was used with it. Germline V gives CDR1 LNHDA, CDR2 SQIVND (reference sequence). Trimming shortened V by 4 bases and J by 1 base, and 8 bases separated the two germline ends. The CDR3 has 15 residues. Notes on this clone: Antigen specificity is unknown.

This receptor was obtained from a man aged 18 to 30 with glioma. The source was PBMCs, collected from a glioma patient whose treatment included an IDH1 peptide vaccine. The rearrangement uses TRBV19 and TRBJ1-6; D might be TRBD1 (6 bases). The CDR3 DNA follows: TGTGCCAGTAGTACGGACAGTTCCTATAATTCACCCCTCCACTTT. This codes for CASSTDSSYNSPLHF. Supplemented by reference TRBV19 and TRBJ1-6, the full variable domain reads DGGITQSPKYLFRKEGQNVTLSCEQNLNHDAMYWYRQDPGQGLRLIYYSQIVNDFQKGDIAEGYSVSREKKESFPLTVTSAQKNPTAFYLCASSTDSSYNSPLHFGNGTRLTVT.